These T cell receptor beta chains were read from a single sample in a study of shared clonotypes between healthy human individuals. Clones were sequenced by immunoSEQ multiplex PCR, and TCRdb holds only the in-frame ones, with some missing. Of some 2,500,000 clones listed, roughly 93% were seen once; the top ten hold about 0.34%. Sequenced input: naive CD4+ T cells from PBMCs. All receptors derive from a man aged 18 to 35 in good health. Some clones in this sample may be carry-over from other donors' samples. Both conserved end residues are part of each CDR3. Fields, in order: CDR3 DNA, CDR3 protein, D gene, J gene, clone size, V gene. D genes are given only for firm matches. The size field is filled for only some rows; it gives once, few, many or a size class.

DNA: TGTGCCAGCAGTGGTCGCGAGCAGTACTTC
CDR3: CASSGREQYF
D: -
J: TRBJ2-7
size: -
V: TRBV28

DNA: TGTGCCAGCAGTTACCTTGGCAGCCGACACTTC
CDR3: CASSYLGSRHF
D: -
J: TRBJ1-2
size: -
V: TRBV6-5

DNA: TGTGCCAGCAGCTTATCGGGTGGACGGGGGGAGGAAAAACTGTTTTTT
CDR3: CASSLSGGRGEEKLFF
D: -
J: TRBJ1-4
size: -
V: TRBV7-2

DNA: TGCGCCAGCAGCTTGGCGGGGGAGCGGGTAAGTGAGCAGTTCTTC
CDR3: CASSLAGERVSEQFF
D: -
J: TRBJ2-1
size: -
V: TRBV5-1

DNA: TGTGCCTCTAGCGAAGAAGAGACCCAGTACTTC
CDR3: CASSEEETQYF
D: -
J: TRBJ2-5
size: -
V: TRBV6-6

DNA: TGTGCCAGCAGAACACCTAGCACAGATACGCAGTATTTT
CDR3: CASRTPSTDTQYF
D: -
J: TRBJ2-3
size: -
V: TRBV7-2

DNA: TGCGCCAGCAGCCTGGTGAGCGGAGGGGGAGAGACCCAGTACTTC
CDR3: CASSLVSGGGETQYF
D: -
J: TRBJ2-5
size: -
V: TRBV5-1

DNA: TGCGCCAGCAGCTTGGACGGGACAGTTGCCTACGAGCAGTACTTC
CDR3: CASSLDGTVAYEQYF
D: TRBD1
J: TRBJ2-7
size: -
V: TRBV5-1

DNA: TGTGCCAGCAGTTACGGGGCCGACTATCAGCCCCAGCATTTT
CDR3: CASSYGADYQPQHF
D: -
J: TRBJ1-5
size: -
V: TRBV6-6

DNA: TGTGCCAGCAGCTTACGGGGGATCCCGGGTGCGGGGGCACTTGAGCAGTTCTTC
CDR3: CASSLRGIPGAGALEQFF
D: -
J: TRBJ2-1
size: -
V: TRBV7-3

DNA: TGTGCCAGCAGCTCAATAAAAACCATGACAGGATTGCAGGTCTACGAGCAGTACTTC
CDR3: CASSSIKTMTGLQVYEQYF
D: -
J: TRBJ2-7
size: -
V: TRBV11-2

DNA: TGTGCCAGCTCAGGTTTGAGGACAGGGGGTACCACTGAAGCTTTCTTT
CDR3: CASSGLRTGGTTEAFF
D: TRBD1
J: TRBJ1-1
size: few
V: TRBV18

DNA: TGCAGCGTTTCGGGCCGTTTGAGGGGGAACACTGAAGCTTTCTTT
CDR3: CSVSGRLRGNTEAFF
D: -
J: TRBJ1-1
size: -
V: TRBV29-1

DNA: TGCGCCAGCAGCCCTTCCGGGACAATCGAGGCTTTCTTT
CDR3: CASSPSGTIEAFF
D: -
J: TRBJ1-1
size: -
V: TRBV5-1

DNA: TGTGCCAGCAGGAGGGAGGGATCCTACGAGCAGTACTTC
CDR3: CASRREGSYEQYF
D: TRBD2
J: TRBJ2-7
size: once
V: TRBV25-1

DNA: TGTGCCAGCACCCCCTCACGGGATCAGCCCCAGCATTTT
CDR3: CASTPSRDQPQHF
D: -
J: TRBJ1-5
size: -
V: TRBV7-2

DNA: TGCGCCAGCAGCCAAGTGGTGGGGGTCCACAATCAGCCCCAGCATTTT
CDR3: CASSQVVGVHNQPQHF
D: -
J: TRBJ1-5
size: -
V: TRBV4-1

DNA: TGTGCCAGCCATACCACGGCAGGGGGCGGCTATGGCTACACCTTC
CDR3: CASHTTAGGGYGYTF
D: TRBD1
J: TRBJ1-2
size: few
V: TRBV28

DNA: TGCGCCAGCAGCCTACCCCCCGGGGAGCAGTTCTTC
CDR3: CASSLPPGEQFF
D: -
J: TRBJ2-1
size: -
V: TRBV5-1

DNA: TGCGCCAGCAGCCAGCCGTTGGGCAATGAGCAGTTCTTC
CDR3: CASSQPLGNEQFF
D: -
J: TRBJ2-1
size: -
V: TRBV4-1

DNA: TGTGCCAGCAGCCCCTCGAGGTCGGGGAAAGGAGAGACCCAGTACTTC
CDR3: CASSPSRSGKGETQYF
D: -
J: TRBJ2-5
size: -
V: TRBV5-4

DNA: TGTGCCAGCAGTTCCCCGGGACTAGCGGGGCCCGAGTACTTC
CDR3: CASSSPGLAGPEYF
D: TRBD2
J: TRBJ2-5
size: -
V: TRBV28

DNA: TGTGCCAGCAGTTTAGCAAGAGCGGGAGGGCCCGGTGAGCAGTTCTTC
CDR3: CASSLARAGGPGEQFF
D: TRBD2
J: TRBJ2-1
size: -
V: TRBV27

DNA: TGTGCCAGCTCACCAATTTCGGCAGGGAACACCGGGGAGCTGTTTTTT
CDR3: CASSPISAGNTGELFF
D: -
J: TRBJ2-2
size: -
V: TRBV18

DNA: TGTGCCAGTAGTTTCTACGCTGAGGGGACTGAAGCTTTCTTT
CDR3: CASSFYAEGTEAFF
D: -
J: TRBJ1-1
size: once
V: TRBV19

DNA: TGTGCCAGCAGTTTACGTGGGCGTTCCTACAATGAGCAGTTCTTC
CDR3: CASSLRGRSYNEQFF
D: -
J: TRBJ2-1
size: -
V: TRBV27

DNA: TGTGCCAGCAGACCGACGACAGGGCTACGCTCCTACAATGAGCAGTTCTTC
CDR3: CASRPTTGLRSYNEQFF
D: TRBD1
J: TRBJ2-1
size: -
V: TRBV28

DNA: TGTGCCAGCAGTTTCCGACGGCCTACGGATACGCAGTATTTT
CDR3: CASSFRRPTDTQYF
D: -
J: TRBJ2-3
size: once
V: TRBV27